This T cell receptor (beta chain) emerged from a study of blood T cells in healthy people across ages. Study at large: T cells yielded about one barcoded beta molecule per two cells through template switching. Findings and limits, study-wide: Measured against age, TCR beta diversity per million T cells decreased in a roughly linear manner. Greater diversity and more naive CD4+ cells were seen in long-lived donors than in aged donors.

V lost 5 bases and J lost 6; bases outside the gene matches: 13. The CDR3 contains 17 residues. CDR1 MDHEN and CDR2 SYDVKM come from the germline V gene. Next came a second PCR, run for about 6 to 12 cycles, which used a sample-barcoded 5' primer along with a J-beta primer mix. MiXCR, run by TCRdb on the 5' RACE reads, gives a single entry per CDR3 protein. The repertoire holds 850,000 to 1,300,000 distinct CDR3 sequences, with 45% as singletons. Concerning this clonotype itself: Its antigen is unidentified.

The V call is TRBV28, the J call TRBJ2-7, with 13 nucleotides matching TRBD2. The sequenced sample was blood. The TCR originated in a woman aged 55-69 years in good health. The CDR3 DNA reads TGTGCCAGCAGTCTCGGACTAGCGGGAGTTTTGGGTAGCGAGCAGTACTTC. Translation: CASSLGLAGVLGSEQYF.